This TCR beta chain is from a study of blood T cells in healthy people across ages. Study-level points and caveats: Correlation between TCR beta diversity and naive T cell percentage was strong. The recorded TCR beta diversity per million T cells decreased in a roughly linear manner with age.

Deletions cut 0 bases from V and 6 bases from J, with 9 bases between. Germline V gene data show CDR1 as SGHDT and CDR2 as YYEEEE. This CDR3 comprises 13 residues. A second PCR of roughly 7 to 11 cycles used a sample-barcoded 5' primer and a J-beta primer mix. Researchers report that a template-switch adaptor with 12 random nucleotides tagged each cDNA molecule. Each CDR3 protein gets one entry after TCRdb re-called the 5' RACE reads with MiXCR. Among about a million distinct CDR3 sequences, roughly 50% were seen once, and the ten largest hold around 15%. A word on this clonotype: Its target is not known.

This clonotype originated in a man aged 25-40 years in good health. Sequences were obtained from blood. The chain has TRBV5-6 and TRBJ1-1; D perhaps matches TRBD1 (6 bases). CDR3 loop: CASSLASGAEAFF. The CDR3 nucleotides are TGTGCCAGCAGCTTGGCATCAGGGGCTGAAGCTTTCTTT.